The subject of this entry is one TCR beta chain. These data originate in a study of T cell responses to AZD1222 COVID-19 vaccine. Generated by immunoSEQ multiplex PCR, the TCRdb table keeps only in-frame clones and is missing some. The data contain roughly 150,000 clones, 75% to 90% of them singletons. This TCR was sampled from an adult who had recovered from COVID-19. Material: peripheral blood, obtained after recovery from COVID-19.

The CDR3 is CASSSQGVNTEAFF. As DNA, the CDR3 is TGTGCCAGCAGTTCCCAGGGGGTGAACACTGAAGCTTTCTTT. The chain links TRBV6-6 to TRBJ1-1; 7 positions match TRBD1. This CDR3 spans 14 amino acids. CDR1 and CDR2 from the germline V gene are MNHNY and SVGAGI (reference sequence). V lost 4 bases to trimming and J lost 0 bases; unmatched junction nucleotides: 2.